Included here is one T cell receptor (beta chain) sequence, with context. The V gene's germline CDR1 is MNHNY and CDR2 SVGAGI (reference sequence). This CDR3 spans 17 amino acids. Each sample's input was around 250 ng genomic DNA, about 38,000 genome equivalents. These data belong to a study of T cell clusters in autoimmune cytopenias. One tube held mixed TRB-A and TRB-B primer pools for touch-down PCR. After re-calling the multiplex PCR reads, TCRdb lists one entry per CDR3 protein, DNA absent. The clone table shows around 12,000 distinct CDR3 sequences, with the ten largest holding about 2.9%. The clonotype comes from a human donor with an autoimmune cytopenia or autoimmune hepatitis (not recorded which). V is TRBV6-6 and J is TRBJ2-2; TCRdb's D call, TRBD2, is unchecked because there is no DNA. What was sequenced was peripheral blood. CDR3: CASSYDRLAGATGELFF.